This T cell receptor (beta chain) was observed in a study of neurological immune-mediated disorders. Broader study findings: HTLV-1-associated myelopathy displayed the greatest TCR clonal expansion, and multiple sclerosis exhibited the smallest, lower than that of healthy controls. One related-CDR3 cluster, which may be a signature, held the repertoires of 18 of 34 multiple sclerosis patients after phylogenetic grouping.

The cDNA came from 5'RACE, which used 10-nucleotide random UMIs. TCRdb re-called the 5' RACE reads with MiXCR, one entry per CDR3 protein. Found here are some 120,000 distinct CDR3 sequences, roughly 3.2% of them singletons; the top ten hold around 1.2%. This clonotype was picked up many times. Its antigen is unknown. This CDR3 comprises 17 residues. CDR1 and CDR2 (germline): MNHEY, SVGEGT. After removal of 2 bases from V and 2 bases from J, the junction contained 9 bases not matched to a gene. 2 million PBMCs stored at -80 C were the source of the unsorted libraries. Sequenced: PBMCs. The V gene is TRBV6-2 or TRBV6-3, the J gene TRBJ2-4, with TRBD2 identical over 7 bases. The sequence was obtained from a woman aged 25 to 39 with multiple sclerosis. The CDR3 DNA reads TGTGCCAGCAGTTACGATACCGGCGGGAGCTCCAAAAACATTCAGTACTTC. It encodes CASSYDTGGSSKNIQYF.